Below are 23 T cell receptor beta chains sequenced from a single sample in a study of beta chain features in type 1 diabetes. Expressed TCRB transcripts were sequenced because the entire RNA isolate underwent reverse transcription. Here immunoSEQ multiplex PCR was the method, and the copy in TCRdb shows in-frame clones only, minus some. The sample has fewer than 550,000 clones; about an eighth are singletons. The sequencing input was naive CD4+ T cells from blood. Every receptor here comes from a woman aged 18-29 years in good health.

In this sample, this clone turned up a few times. The rearrangement uses TRBV30 and TRBJ1-4; D perhaps matches TRBD1 (6 bases). Germline V lookup: CDR1 GTSNPN, CDR2 SVGIG (reference sequence). The ends were cut back, 4 bases at V and 8 bases at J, with 14 bases in the middle. The CDR3 covers 13 residues. The CDR3 is CAWNRDMEEKLFF. CDR3 bases: TGTGCCTGGAACCGGGACATGGAAGAAAAACTGTTTTTT.

Concerning this clone: This sample also contains other DNA sequences that code for the same CDR3. This rearrangement joins TRBV9 to TRBJ1-1, with D hard to call. The germline CDR1 and CDR2 sequences are SGDLS and YYNGEE. The V end was cut by 0 bases, the J end by 1 base, with 4 bases between. The CDR3 runs to 13 residues. In DNA form, the CDR3 reads TGTGCCAGCAGCGTAGGATCGAACACTGAAGCTTTCTTT. Residues: CASSVGSNTEAFF.

The chain couples TRBV19 to TRBJ2-7; weak D call: TRBD1 (6 bases). With 10 bases removed from V and 2 bases from J, the gap between germline ends came to 18 bases. CDR1 is LNHDA, CDR2 SQIVND, per germline (reference sequence). The CDR3 runs to 14 residues. CDR3 protein: CATRLTGIPYEQYF. CDR3 coding DNA: TGTGCCACCAGGCTGACAGGCATTCCCTACGAGCAGTACTTC. The full variable domain, its missing parts supplied by reference TRBV19 and TRBJ2-7, is DGGITQSPKYLFRKEGQNVTLSCEQNLNHDAMYWYRQDPGQGLRLIYYSQIVNDFQKGDIAEGYSVSREKKESFPLTVTSAQKNPTAFYLCATRLTGIPYEQYFGPGTRLTVT.

The CDR3 bases are TGTGCCTGGAGTGGATGGGACAGTCGAACGACTGAAGCTTTCTTT. It yields the protein CAWSGWDSRTTEAFF. V gene TRBV30 combines with J gene TRBJ1-1; TRBD1 matches at 7 bases. Germline CDR1 and CDR2: GTSNPN and SVGIG (reference sequence). The CDR3 is made up of 15 amino acids. Trimming cost V 1 base and J 5 bases; bases outside gene matches: 10. Full variable domain (rest looked up from reference TRBV30 and TRBJ1-1): SQTIHQWPATLVQPVGSPLSLECTVEGTSNPNLYWYRQAAGRGLQLLFYSVGIGQISSEVPQNLSASRPQDRQFILSSKKLLLSDSGFYLCAWSGWDSRTTEAFFGQGTRLTVV.

The rearrangement uses TRBV16 and TRBJ1-4; a possible D gene is TRBD1 (5 bases). The CDR3 runs to 15 residues. The germline V gene has CDR1 KGHSY and CDR2 FQNENV. The V end lost 0 bases, the J end lost 8 bases, and 13 bases lay between the germline ends. The DNA for the CDR3 is TGTGCCAGCAGCCAATCGGGCCAGGGAAAGGAAAAACTGTTTTTT. Its protein is CASSQSGQGKEKLFF.

This clone was observed a handful of times. This chain joins TRBV7-9 and TRBJ2-3, with D perhaps TRBD1 or TRBD2 (5 bases each). V lost 5 bases, J lost 2 bases, and 14 bases lay in between. This CDR3 is 15 amino acids long. Germline V gene lookup returns CDR1 SEHNR and CDR2 FQNEAQ (reference sequence). The CDR3 DNA sequence: TGTGCCAGCAGCACTCCCCGGGGCCACACAGATACGCAGTATTTT. Residues: CASSTPRGHTDTQYF. The full variable domain, its missing parts supplied by reference TRBV7-9 and TRBJ2-3, is DTGVSQNPRHKITKRGQNVTFRCDPISEHNRLYWYRQTLGQGPEFLTYFQNEAQLEKSRLLSDRFSAERPKGSFSTLEIQRTEQGDSAMYLCASSTPRGHTDTQYFGPGTRLTVL.

A few counts support this clone. The J gene is TRBJ2-1, the V gene TRBV29-1, with 7 bases identical to TRBD1. This CDR3 region has 13 residues. The germline V gene has CDR1 SQVTM and CDR2 ANQGSEA. V was pared by 5 bases and J by 3 bases, with 4 bases of the junction left unmatched. CDR3 sequence (DNA): TGCAGCGTTCCGCGACAGGGCTACAATGAGCAGTTCTTC. This codes for CSVPRQGYNEQFF.

The V and J genes are TRBV6-5 and TRBJ2-5; D remains ambiguous. The CDR3 runs to 13 residues. CDR1 MNHEY and CDR2 SVGAGI come from the germline V gene. Trimming pared 6 bases from V and 7 bases from J, leaving 15 bases between. In nucleotides, the CDR3 is TGTGCCAGCAGGATCAGTAGGATAGGGACCCAGTACTTC. Translated, it gives CASRISRIGTQYF.

This clone was seen only a few times. V is TRBV11-2 and J is TRBJ2-6; D is uncertain. The V and J ends lost 5 bases and 2 bases respectively, with 10 bases between them. Germline CDR1 reads SGHAT; CDR2 reads FQNNGV. There are 15 residues in the CDR3. For the CDR3, the DNA is TGTGCCAGCAGCCCCATCCGGGCTGGGGCCAACGTCCTGACTTTC. This translates into CASSPIRAGANVLTF. Full variable domain (outside the CDR3, taken from reference TRBV11-2 and TRBJ2-6): EAGVAQSPRYKIIEKRQSVAFWCNPISGHATLYWYQQILGQGPKLLIQFQNNGVVDDSQLPKDRFSAERLKGVDSTLKIQPAKLEDSAVYLCASSPIRAGANVLTFGAGSRLTVL.

This rearrangement joins TRBV29-1 to TRBJ2-1; TRBD2 matches at 9 bases. This CDR3 contains 15 residues. Germline assignment: CDR1 SQVTM and CDR2 ANQGSEA. Unmatched junction bases numbered 11, after V lost 4 bases and J lost 7 bases. The CDR3 spells CSVGRASGARNEQFF. The CDR3 DNA follows: TGCAGCGTTGGGCGGGCTAGCGGGGCTCGTAATGAGCAGTTCTTC.

This clone showed up just a few times. The chain couples TRBV27 to TRBJ1-5; no definite D call. Germline V gene sequence: CDR1 MNHEY, CDR2 SMNVEV (reference sequence). Deletions cut 6 bases from V and 2 bases from J, with 14 bases between. CDR3 length equals 15 residues. CDR3 in amino acids: CASSPVPFGNQPQHF. Here the CDR3 DNA reads TGTGCCAGCAGCCCCGTCCCCTTCGGCAATCAGCCCCAGCATTTT.

This sequence joins TRBV7-2 and TRBJ2-3, with TRBD2 identical over 7 bases. Per the germline V gene, CDR1 is SGHTA and CDR2 is FQGNSA. This CDR3 has 14 amino acids. The V and J ends lost 5 bases and 2 bases, in that order; junction bases with no gene match: 4. CDR3 protein: CASSRDYSTDTQYF. CDR3 nucleotide sequence: TGTGCCAGCAGCAGGGACTATTCCACAGATACGCAGTATTTT. The full variable domain, in which reference TRBV7-2 and TRBJ2-3 provide the parts outside the CDR3, is GAGVSQSPSNKVTEKGKDVELRCDPISGHTALYWYRQSLGQGLEFLIYFQGNSAPDKSGLPSDRFSAERTGGSVSTLTIQRTQQEDSAVYLCASSRDYSTDTQYFGPGTRLTVL.

The sample holds a few counts of this clone. Other DNA sequences in this specimen translate into the identical CDR3. The V and J genes are TRBV7-2 and TRBJ2-3; D is undetermined. V was clipped by 4 bases and J by 6 bases, with 8 bases between them. CDR1 is SGHTA, CDR2 FQGNSA, per germline. This CDR3 is built from 12 residues. DNA of the CDR3: TGTGCCAGCAGCTCTCGGACGGATACGCAGTATTTT. It is translated as CASSSRTDTQYF.

This clone was seen only a few times. The rearrangement joins TRBV7-2 to TRBJ1-1; D is ambiguous. Per the germline V gene, CDR1 is SGHTA and CDR2 is FQGNSA. V gave up 11 bases and J gave up 1 base, with 17 bases separating them. This CDR3 contains 14 residues. The CDR3 is CAARQDWQNTEAFF. CDR3 nucleotides: TGTGCCGCACGACAAGATTGGCAGAACACTGAAGCTTTCTTT.

V and J are TRBV5-1 and TRBJ1-2, with D unclear. CDR1 is SGHRS and CDR2 is YFSETQ in the germline V gene. This CDR3 contains 12 residues. V lost 5 bases to trimming and J lost 4 bases, with 9 bases between them. CDR3: CASSVGTYGYTF. DNA of the CDR3: TGCGCCAGCAGTGTCGGTACCTATGGCTACACCTTC.

The rearrangement links TRBV19 to TRBJ2-2, with D perhaps TRBD1 (5 bases). Trimming pared 2 bases from V and 1 base from J, leaving 11 bases between. The CDR3 runs to 16 residues. Per the germline V gene, CDR1 is LNHDA and CDR2 is SQIVND (reference sequence). This chain's CDR3 is CASSIRWGGNTGELFF. The CDR3 bases are TGTGCCAGTAGTATACGTTGGGGCGGGAACACCGGGGAGCTGTTTTTT.

V and J are TRBV2 and TRBJ2-7; D unresolved. Germline CDR1 SNHLY, CDR2 FYNNEI. The CDR3 consists of 13 residues. The V end was cut by 4 bases, the J end by 3 bases, with 10 bases between. Here the CDR3 DNA reads TGTGCCAGCAGTGCTGGGTGGTACTACGAGCAGTACGTC. Protein sequence: CASSAGWYYEQYV.

This chain uses TRBV7-2 with TRBJ2-7; D possibly corresponds to TRBD2 (5 bases). The germline gives CDR1 SGHTA, CDR2 FQGNSA. V was shortened by 5 bases and J by 2 bases, with 13 bases between the two germline ends. This CDR3 region has 14 residues. The CDR3 DNA reads as TGTGCCAGCAGCGCAGGCCCTAGCCCCTACGAGCAGTACTTC. It yields the protein CASSAGPSPYEQYF.

The genes are TRBV28 and TRBJ2-3, with D possibly TRBD1 on 5 matching bases. The CDR3 extends over 13 amino acids. With 6 bases removed from V and 2 bases from J, the gap between germline ends came to 9 bases. Germline V CDR1 and CDR2: MDHEN, SYDVKM. CDR3: CASRSGITDTQYF. CDR3 DNA sequence: TGTGCCAGCAGGTCAGGGATCACAGATACGCAGTATTTT.

CDR3 bases: TGTGCCATCAGTGAGCCCGGGTTTGTGCAGTTCTTC. Translation gives CAISEPGFVQFF. The chain combines TRBV10-3 with TRBJ2-1, with unresolved D. V dropped 2 bases and J dropped 12 bases, with 11 bases sitting between them. The CDR3 has 12 amino acids. Germline CDR1 is ENHRY and CDR2 is SYGVKD.

This clone was seen a handful of times. The chain combines TRBV7-3 with TRBJ2-2; TRBD1 might be the D (5 bases). This CDR3 region has 14 residues. The V end lost 5 bases, the J end lost 12 bases, and 19 bases lay between the germline ends. Germline V CDR1 and CDR2: SGHTA, FQGTGA. The CDR3 DNA reads TGTGCCAGCAGCCTAGGGGCAGCGTCGGAGCAGCTGTTTTTT. This translates into CASSLGAASEQLFF.

The chain employs TRBV28 and TRBJ2-3, with 10 positions matching TRBD1. J lost 2 bases, V lost 5 bases, and 7 bases had no gene match. This CDR3 spans 16 amino acids. Germline V gene lookup returns CDR1 MDHEN and CDR2 SYDVKM. The CDR3 DNA follows: TGTGCCAGCAGTGACTGGGACAGGGGCGACACAGATACGCAGTATTTT. Translation: CASSDWDRGDTDTQYF.

The chain is built from TRBV28 and TRBJ2-3; 9 positions match TRBD2. The trim removed 8 bases at V and 8 bases at J, leaving 8 bases unmatched. The CDR3 spans 13 residues. Germline V gene sequence: CDR1 MDHEN, CDR2 SYDVKM. CDR3 sequence reads: CASSSGGIGTQYF. The DNA of the CDR3 is TGTGCCAGCTCCAGCGGGGGGATCGGTACGCAGTATTTT.